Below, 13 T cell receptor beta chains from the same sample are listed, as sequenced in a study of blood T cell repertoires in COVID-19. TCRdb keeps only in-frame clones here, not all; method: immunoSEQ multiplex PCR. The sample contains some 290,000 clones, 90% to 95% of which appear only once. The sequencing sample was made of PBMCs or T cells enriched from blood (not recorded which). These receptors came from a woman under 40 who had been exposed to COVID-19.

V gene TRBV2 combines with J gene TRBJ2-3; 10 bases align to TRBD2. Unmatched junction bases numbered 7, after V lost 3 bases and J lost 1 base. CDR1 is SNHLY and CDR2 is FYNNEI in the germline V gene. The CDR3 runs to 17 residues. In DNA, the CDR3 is TGTGCCAGCAGTGACTATCTAGCGGGGGCCGGCACAGATACGCAGTATTTT. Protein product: CASSDYLAGAGTDTQYF.

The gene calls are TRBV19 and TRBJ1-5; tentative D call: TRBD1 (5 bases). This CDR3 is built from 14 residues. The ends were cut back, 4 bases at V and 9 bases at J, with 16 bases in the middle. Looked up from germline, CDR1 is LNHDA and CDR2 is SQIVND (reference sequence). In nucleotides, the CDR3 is TGTGCCAGTAGTAAGCAGGGCGGAGAGTGGCCCCAGCATTTT. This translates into CASSKQGGEWPQHF.

The CDR3 sequence: CASSWGQEETQYF. DNA for the CDR3: TGTGCCAGCAGCTGGGGACAGGAAGAGACCCAGTACTTC. The genes are TRBV11-3 and TRBJ2-5; 8 positions match TRBD1. Germline-derived CDR1 and CDR2 are SGHNT and YENEEA. This CDR3 region has 13 residues. J gave up 3 bases and V 4 bases, and 1 base lay outside the gene matches. The full variable domain, rest sourced from reference TRBV11-3 and TRBJ2-5, is EAGVVQSPRYKIIEKKQPVAFWCNPISGHNTLYWYLQNLGQGPELLIRYENEEAVDDSQLPKDRFSAERLKGVDSTLKIQPAELGDSAVYLCASSWGQEETQYFGPGTRLLVL.

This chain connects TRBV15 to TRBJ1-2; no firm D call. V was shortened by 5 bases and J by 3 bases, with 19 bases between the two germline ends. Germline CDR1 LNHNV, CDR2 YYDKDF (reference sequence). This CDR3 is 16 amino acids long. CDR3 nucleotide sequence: TGTGCCACCAGCGCAGAGAGGCGGGCCAGTCACTATGGCTACACCTTC. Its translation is CATSAERRASHYGYTF.

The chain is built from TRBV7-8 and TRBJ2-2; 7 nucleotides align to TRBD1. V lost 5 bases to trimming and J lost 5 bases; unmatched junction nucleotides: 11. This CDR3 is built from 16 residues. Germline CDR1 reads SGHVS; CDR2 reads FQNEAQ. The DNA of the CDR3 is TGTGCCAGCAGCCCCGGGCGAGGGGGCGGGACCGGGGAGCTGTTTTTT. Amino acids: CASSPGRGGGTGELFF. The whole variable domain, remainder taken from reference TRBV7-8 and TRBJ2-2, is GAGVSQSPRYKVAKRGQDVALRCDPISGHVSLFWYQQALGQGPEFLTYFQNEAQLDKSGLPSDRFFAERPEGSVSTLKIQRTQQEDSAVYLCASSPGRGGGTGELFFGEGSRLTVL.

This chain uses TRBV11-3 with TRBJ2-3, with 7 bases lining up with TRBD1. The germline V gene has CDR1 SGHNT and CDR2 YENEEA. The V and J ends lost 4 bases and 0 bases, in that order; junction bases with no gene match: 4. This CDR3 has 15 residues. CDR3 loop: CASSSTGSSTDTQYF. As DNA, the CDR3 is TGTGCCAGCAGCTCGACAGGGAGTAGCACAGATACGCAGTATTTT.

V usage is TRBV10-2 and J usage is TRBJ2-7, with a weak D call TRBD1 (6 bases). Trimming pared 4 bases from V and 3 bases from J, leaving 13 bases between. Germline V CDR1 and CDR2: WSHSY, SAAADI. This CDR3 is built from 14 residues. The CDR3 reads CASSVQGYRYEQYF. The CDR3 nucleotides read TGCGCCAGCAGTGTTCAGGGGTACCGCTACGAGCAGTACTTC.

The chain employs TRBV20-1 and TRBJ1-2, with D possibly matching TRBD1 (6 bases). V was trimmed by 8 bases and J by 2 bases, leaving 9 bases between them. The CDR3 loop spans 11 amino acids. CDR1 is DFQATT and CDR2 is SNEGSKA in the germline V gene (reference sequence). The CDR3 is CSIGQNYGYTF. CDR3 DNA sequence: TGCAGTATCGGACAGAACTATGGCTACACCTTC.

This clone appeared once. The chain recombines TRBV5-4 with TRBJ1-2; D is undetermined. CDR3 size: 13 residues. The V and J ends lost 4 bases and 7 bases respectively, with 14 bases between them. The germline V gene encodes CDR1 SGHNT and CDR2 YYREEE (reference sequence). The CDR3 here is CASSPEGRGGYTF. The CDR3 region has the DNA TGTGCCAGCAGCCCCGAGGGTCGGGGTGGCTACACCTTC.

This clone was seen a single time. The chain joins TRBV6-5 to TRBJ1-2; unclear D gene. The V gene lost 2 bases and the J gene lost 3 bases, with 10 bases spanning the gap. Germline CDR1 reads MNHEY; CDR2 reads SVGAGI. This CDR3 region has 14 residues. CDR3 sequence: CASSYRGSHYGYTF. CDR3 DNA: TGTGCCAGCAGTTACCGAGGCAGTCACTATGGCTACACCTTC.

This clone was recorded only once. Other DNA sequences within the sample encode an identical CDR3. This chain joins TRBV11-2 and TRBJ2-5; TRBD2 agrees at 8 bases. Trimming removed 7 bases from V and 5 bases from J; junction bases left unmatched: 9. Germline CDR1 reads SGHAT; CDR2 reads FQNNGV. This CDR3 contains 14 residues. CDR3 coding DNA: TGTGCCAGCACCCTCAGCGGGGGCAGGGAGACCCAGTACTTC. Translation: CASTLSGGRETQYF. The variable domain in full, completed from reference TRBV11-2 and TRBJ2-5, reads EAGVAQSPRYKIIEKRQSVAFWCNPISGHATLYWYQQILGQGPKLLIQFQNNGVVDDSQLPKDRFSAERLKGVDSTLKIQPAKLEDSAVYLCASTLSGGRETQYFGPGTRLLVL.

The CDR3 coding sequence is TGCAGTGCTAGTCCCGAAAGAGGCTTTAGTCTCTACGAGCAGTACTTC. Translating gives CSASPERGFSLYEQYF. The chain employs TRBV20-1 and TRBJ2-7; D gene uncertain. The CDR3 spans 16 residues. CDR1 DFQATT and CDR2 SNEGSKA come from the germline V gene (reference sequence). Trimming cost V 3 bases and J 3 bases, with 21 bases left between them.

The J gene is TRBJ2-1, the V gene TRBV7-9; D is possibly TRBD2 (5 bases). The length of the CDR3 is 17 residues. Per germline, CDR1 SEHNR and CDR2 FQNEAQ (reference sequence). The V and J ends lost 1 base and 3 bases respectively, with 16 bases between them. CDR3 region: CASSLVVGVGLYNEQFF. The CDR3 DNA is TGTGCCAGCAGCTTAGTTGTCGGGGTGGGTCTCTACAATGAGCAGTTCTTC.